One sample yielded the 20 T cell receptor beta chains listed below, sequenced in a study of vaccination effects on CD4 cells after COVID-19. Generated by immunoSEQ multiplex PCR, the TCRdb table keeps only in-frame clones and is missing some. The repertoire holds 26,000 or so clones, with around 82% as singletons. For these receptors, no antigen is known. After expansion with viral peptide pools in the ViraFEST assay, antigen-specific CD4+ T cells were sequenced. Following 10 days of culture, CD4+ T cells were isolated. Participants received two doses of either the BNT162b2 or mRNA-1273 vaccine. The sequencing used CD4+ T cells from PBMCs cultured with HCoV-NL63 spike peptides, collected after COVID-19 vaccination. The receptors here all came from a human donor who received a COVID-19 vaccine. Some clones in this sample may be carry-over from other donors' samples.

The chain joins TRBV15 to TRBJ1-4; a possible D gene is TRBD1 (5 bases). Per germline, CDR1 LNHNV and CDR2 YYDKDF (reference sequence). Deletions cut 3 bases from V and 2 bases from J, with 13 bases between. The CDR3 is made up of 16 amino acids. The CDR3 nucleotides read TGTGCCACCAGCAGGGGGCCGCTTGGTACTAATGAAAAACTGTTTTTT. It codes for CATSRGPLGTNEKLFF.

This clone has a single count. This sequence joins TRBV9 and TRBJ1-1; D gene ambiguous. With 4 bases removed from V and 0 bases from J, the gap between germline ends came to 10 bases. Germline V gene sequence: CDR1 SGDLS, CDR2 YYNGEE. The CDR3 consists of 14 residues. CDR3 amino acids: CASSSGLLNTEAFF. The CDR3 DNA is TGTGCCAGCAGCTCGGGCCTACTGAACACTGAAGCTTTCTTT.

The chain links TRBV4-3 to TRBJ1-2; weak D call: TRBD1 (6 bases). The ends were cut back, 1 base at V and 5 bases at J, with 20 bases in the middle. This CDR3 has 17 residues. Per germline, CDR1 LGHNA and CDR2 YSLEER. The CDR3 spells CASSQAGQWQGTYGYTF. In DNA form, the CDR3 reads TGCGCCAGCAGCCAAGCCGGGCAGTGGCAGGGGACTTATGGCTACACCTTC.

The chain couples TRBV14 to TRBJ1-2; no reliable D call. The CDR3 consists of 14 residues. The germline CDR1 and CDR2 sequences are SGHDN and FVKESK. V lost 4 bases, J lost 7 bases, and 16 bases lay in between. The CDR3 is CASSPAGVSGGYTF. CDR3 coding DNA: TGTGCCAGCAGCCCAGCCGGGGTCTCGGGTGGCTACACCTTC.

The chain couples TRBV3-1 (or the pseudogene TRBV3-2) to TRBJ1-4; unclear D gene. The CDR3 contains 15 residues. V lost 2 bases, J lost 8 bases, and 15 bases lay in between. CDR1 is LGHDT, CDR2 YNNKEL, per germline (reference sequence). The CDR3 DNA reads as TGTGCCAGCAGCCAATTGTGGGCAGTGCGGGAAAAACTGTTTTTT. Its translation: CASSQLWAVREKLFF.

Here the CDR3 DNA reads TGTGCCAGCAGCTGGCCTAGAGGTGAGCAGTTCTTC. It is translated as CASSWPRGEQFF. V gene TRBV12-3 or TRBV12-4 combines with J gene TRBJ2-1; the D is unclear. Trimming left V 6 bases short and J 9 bases short, with 12 bases between. CDR3 length: 12 residues.

This chain uses TRBV5-1 with TRBJ2-7, with TRBD1 identical over 12 bases. The CDR3 is made up of 14 amino acids. Germline-derived CDR1 and CDR2 are SGHRS and YFSETQ. V was clipped by 4 bases and J by 5 bases; unmatched bases: 4. For the CDR3, the DNA is TGCGCCAGCAGCGGGACAGGGGGCCCGGACGAGCAGTACGTC. Protein product: CASSGTGGPDEQYV.

The chain employs TRBV7-3 and TRBJ2-2, with D perhaps matching TRBD1 (5 bases). The germline V gene encodes CDR1 SGHTA and CDR2 FQGTGA. V lost 3 bases to trimming and J lost 7 bases, with 15 bases between them. The CDR3 runs 15 residues. In nucleotides, the CDR3 is TGTGCCAGCAGCTTCCGACCTCAGGGCGGCGGGGAGCTGTTTTTT. Translating it yields CASSFRPQGGGELFF.

This chain uses TRBV9 with TRBJ1-5; 9 bases agree with TRBD1. There are 16 residues in the CDR3. Germline CDR1 is SGDLS and CDR2 is YYNGEE. J was trimmed by 6 bases and V by 3 bases; bases with no gene match: 10. The CDR3 spells CASSEGSGQGFQPQHF. The CDR3, as DNA: TGTGCCAGCAGCGAGGGATCCGGACAGGGGTTTCAGCCCCAGCATTTT.

Here the CDR3 reads CASSLDVGTEAFF. CDR3 in DNA: TGCGCCAGCAGCTTGGATGTGGGGACTGAAGCTTTCTTT. J is TRBJ1-1 and V is TRBV5-1; D is ambiguous. CDR3 length: 13 amino acids. V dropped 0 bases and J dropped 5 bases, with 8 bases sitting between them. The germline V gene has CDR1 SGHRS and CDR2 YFSETQ. Variable domain in full (rest from reference TRBV5-1 and TRBJ1-1): KAGVTQTPRYLIKTRGQQVTLSCSPISGHRSVSWYQQTPGQGLQFLFEYFSETQRNKGNFPGRFSGRQFSNSRSEMNVSTLELGDSALYLCASSLDVGTEAFFGQGTRLTVV.

The chain has TRBV12-3 or TRBV12-4 and TRBJ2-1; 8 bases match TRBD1. This CDR3 is 13 amino acids long. Trimming cost V 8 bases and J 9 bases; bases outside gene matches: 9. The chain's CDR3 is CASRYGQGGEQFF. The CDR3 coding sequence is TGTGCCAGCCGATATGGACAGGGCGGTGAGCAGTTCTTC.

This clone was counted a few times. The rearrangement links TRBV4-1 to TRBJ2-1, with D maybe TRBD2 (6 bases). The V gene's germline CDR1 is MGHRA and CDR2 YSYEKL. V shed 4 bases and J shed 6 bases, with 16 bases lying between them. The CDR3 totals 15 residues. CDR3 DNA: TGCGCCAGCAGCCTCACCGGGACTCGGAGCAATGAGCAGTTCTTC. Its protein is CASSLTGTRSNEQFF.

V gene TRBV14 combines with J gene TRBJ2-1; D call uncertain. In germline, CDR1 is SGHDN, CDR2 FVKESK. The CDR3 has 18 amino acids. V dropped 0 bases and J dropped 0 bases, with 15 bases sitting between them. CDR3 amino acids: CASSQEAGLLSSYNEQFF. CDR3 DNA: TGTGCCAGCAGCCAAGAGGCTGGGCTGTTGAGCTCCTACAATGAGCAGTTCTTC. Full variable domain (missing parts from reference TRBV14 and TRBJ2-1): EAGVTQFPSHSVIEKGQTVTLRCDPISGHDNLYWYRRVMGKEIKFLLHFVKESKQDESGMPNNRFLAERTGGTYSTLKVQPAELEDSGVYFCASSQEAGLLSSYNEQFFGPGTRLTVL.

This clone has only a few counts. The CDR3: CASSRGPLNTEAFF. The DNA of the CDR3 is TGCGCCAGCAGCCGGGGACCGTTGAACACTGAAGCTTTCTTT. The chain joins TRBV4-1 to TRBJ1-1; a weak D match, TRBD1 (5 bases). V was clipped by 4 bases and J by 0 bases, with 9 bases between them. The germline CDR1 and CDR2 sequences are MGHRA and YSYEKL. The CDR3 covers 14 residues.

The rearrangement uses TRBV3-1 (or the pseudogene TRBV3-2) and TRBJ1-2; TRBD1 might be the D (5 bases). The CDR3 length is 13 residues. Trimming left V 1 base short and J 8 bases short, with 11 bases between. CDR1 and CDR2 (germline): LGHDT, YNNKEL (reference sequence). Here the CDR3 DNA reads TGTGCCAGCAGCCAAGGGGGCCTGGCCGGCTACACCTTC. Amino acid sequence: CASSQGGLAGYTF.

V usage is TRBV10-3 and J usage is TRBJ1-2, with D hard to call. From germline, CDR1 is ENHRY and CDR2 SYGVKD. This CDR3 spans 12 amino acids. Trimming removed 3 bases at V and 4 bases at J, with 6 bases between. As DNA, the CDR3 is TGTGCCATCAGTGACACAAGCTATGGCTACACCTTC. Translated, it gives CAISDTSYGYTF.

This clone was observed once. The chain couples TRBV6-1 to TRBJ2-1, with 9 bases lining up with TRBD1. Germline lookup yields CDR1 MNHNS and CDR2 SASEGT. The CDR3 consists of 15 residues. Trimming removed 3 bases from V and 0 bases from J; junction bases left unmatched: 0. The CDR3 DNA follows: TGTGCCAGCAGTGAGACAGGGGGCTCCTACAATGAGCAGTTCTTC. Its protein is CASSETGGSYNEQFF.

The chain has TRBV12-5 and TRBJ1-1; a weak D match, TRBD1 (6 bases). The CDR3 is 14 residues long. Looked up from germline, CDR1 is LGHNT and CDR2 is FRNRAP. The ends were cut back, 8 bases at V and 1 base at J, with 14 bases in the middle. As DNA, the CDR3 is TGTGCTAGTATCCAGGGGACACCGAACACTGAAGCTTTCTTT. Translation gives CASIQGTPNTEAFF.

V and J are TRBV7-2 and TRBJ2-5, with no clear D. The ends were cut back, 6 bases at V and 5 bases at J, with 7 bases in the middle. The germline gives CDR1 SGHTA, CDR2 FQGNSA. CDR3 size: 11 residues. Here the CDR3 reads CASRPGETQYF. In DNA, the CDR3 is TGTGCCAGCAGGCCCGGGGAGACCCAGTACTTC.

The rearrangement joins TRBV27 to TRBJ1-1; 10 nucleotides agree with TRBD1. Trimming cost V 6 bases and J 5 bases; bases outside gene matches: 6. The CDR3 sequence is 14 residues long. Germline CDR1 reads MNHEY; CDR2 reads SMNVEV (reference sequence). CDR3 sequence reads: CASSPGTGETEAFF. As DNA, the CDR3 is TGTGCCAGCAGCCCCGGGACAGGGGAAACTGAAGCTTTCTTT.